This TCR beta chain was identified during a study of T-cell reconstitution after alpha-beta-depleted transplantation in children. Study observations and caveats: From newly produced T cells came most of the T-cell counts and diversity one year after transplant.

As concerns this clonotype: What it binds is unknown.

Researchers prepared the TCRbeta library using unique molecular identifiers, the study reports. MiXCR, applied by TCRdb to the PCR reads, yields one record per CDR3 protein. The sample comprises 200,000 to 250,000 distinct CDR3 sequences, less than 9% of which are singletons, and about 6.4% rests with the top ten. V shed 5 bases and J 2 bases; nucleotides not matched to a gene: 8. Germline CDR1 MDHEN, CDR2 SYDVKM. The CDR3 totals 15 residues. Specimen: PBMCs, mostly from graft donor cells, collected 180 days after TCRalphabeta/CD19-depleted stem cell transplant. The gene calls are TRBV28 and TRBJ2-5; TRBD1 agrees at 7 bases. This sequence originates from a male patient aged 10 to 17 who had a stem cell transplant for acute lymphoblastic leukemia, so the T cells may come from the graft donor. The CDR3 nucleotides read TGTGCCAGCAGTGGGACGGGACAGACACAAGAGACCCAGTACTTC. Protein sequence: CASSGTGQTQETQYF.